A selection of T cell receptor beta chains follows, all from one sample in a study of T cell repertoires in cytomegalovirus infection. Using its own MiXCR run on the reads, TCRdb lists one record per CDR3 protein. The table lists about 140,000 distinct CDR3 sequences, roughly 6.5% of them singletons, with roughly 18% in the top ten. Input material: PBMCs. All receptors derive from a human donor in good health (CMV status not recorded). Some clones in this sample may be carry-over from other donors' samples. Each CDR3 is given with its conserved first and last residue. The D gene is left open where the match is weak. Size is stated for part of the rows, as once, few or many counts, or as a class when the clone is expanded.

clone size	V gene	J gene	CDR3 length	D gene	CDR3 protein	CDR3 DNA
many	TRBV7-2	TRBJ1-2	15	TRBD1	CASSLYIRGDYGYTF	TGTGCCAGCAGCTTATACATCAGGGGGGACTATGGCTACACCTTC
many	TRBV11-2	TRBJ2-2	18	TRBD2	CASSLSLAGASNTGELFF	TGTGCCAGCAGCTTATCGCTAGCGGGGGCCAGCAACACCGGGGAGCTGTTTTTT
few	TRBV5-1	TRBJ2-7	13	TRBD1	CASSVDRAHEQYF	TGCGCCAGCAGCGTGGACAGGGCGCACGAGCAGTACTTC
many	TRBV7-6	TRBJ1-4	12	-	CASSHWREKLFF	TGTGCCAGCAGCCACTGGAGGGAAAAACTGTTTTTT
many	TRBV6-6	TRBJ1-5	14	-	CASSGGAGNQPQHF	TGTGCCAGCAGTGGGGGAGCGGGCAATCAGCCCCAGCATTTT
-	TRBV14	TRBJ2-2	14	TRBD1	CASSHSGGTGELFF	TGTGCCAGCAGCCACTCAGGGGGAACCGGGGAGCTGTTTTTT
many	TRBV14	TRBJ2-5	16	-	CASSQDSGAGQETQYF	TGTGCCAGCAGCCAAGATTCCGGGGCCGGTCAAGAGACCCAGTACTTC
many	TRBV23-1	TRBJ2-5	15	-	CASSQSGRVAETQYF	TGCGCCAGCAGTCAATCAGGCAGGGTTGCAGAGACCCAGTACTTC
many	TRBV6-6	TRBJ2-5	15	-	CASSYRAGKSETQYF	TGTGCCAGCAGTTACAGGGCTGGGAAATCAGAGACCCAGTACTTC
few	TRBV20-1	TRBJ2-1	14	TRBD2	CSASTSGGNNEQFF	TGCAGTGCTAGCACTAGCGGGGGTAACAATGAGCAGTTCTTC
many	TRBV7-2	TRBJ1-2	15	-	CASSPFSDGFLGYTF	TGTGCCAGCAGCCCTTTTTCGGACGGTTTCCTTGGCTACACCTTC
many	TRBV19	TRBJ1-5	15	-	CASSIGSSHYQPQHF	TGTGCCAGTAGTATTGGGTCCTCCCACTATCAGCCCCAGCATTTT
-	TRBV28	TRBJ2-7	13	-	CVSRKHGPYEQYF	TGTGTCAGCAGGAAACATGGGCCCTACGAGCAGTACTTC
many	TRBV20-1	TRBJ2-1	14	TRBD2	CSARRGGAMNEQFF	TGCAGTGCCCGTCGCGGGGGGGCAATGAATGAGCAGTTCTTC
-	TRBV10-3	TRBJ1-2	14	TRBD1	CAISGVGQGYGYTF	TGTGCCATCAGTGGGGTTGGACAGGGATATGGCTACACCTTC
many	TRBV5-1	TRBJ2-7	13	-	CASSDAVSYEQYF	TGCGCCAGCAGCGATGCAGTCTCCTACGAGCAGTACTTC